The sequence of this T cell receptor beta chain was determined in a study of OX40 agonist ivuxolimab in advanced cancers. Only a few counts were recorded for this clone. Trimming removed 3 bases at V and 3 bases at J, with 15 bases between. The CDR3 is made up of 15 amino acids. CDR1 and CDR2 (germline): SGHTA, FQGTGA. TCRdb's copy holds only in-frame clones and misses some; the assay was immunoSEQ multiplex PCR. The sample records around 110,000 clones, over 75% being singletons. The sequences come from CD4+ or CD8+ T cells sorted from blood, collected in a trial of the OX40 agonist ivuxolimab. The clonotype comes from an adult with an advanced solid tumor such as melanoma, head and neck, liver or kidney cancer. The chain carries TRBV7-3 and TRBJ2-7; perhaps TRBD1 as D (6 bases). CDR3 DNA: TGTGCCAGCAGCTTTGGGGCAGGGGCCGGCTACGAGCAGTACTTC. This gives the protein CASSFGAGAGYEQYF.